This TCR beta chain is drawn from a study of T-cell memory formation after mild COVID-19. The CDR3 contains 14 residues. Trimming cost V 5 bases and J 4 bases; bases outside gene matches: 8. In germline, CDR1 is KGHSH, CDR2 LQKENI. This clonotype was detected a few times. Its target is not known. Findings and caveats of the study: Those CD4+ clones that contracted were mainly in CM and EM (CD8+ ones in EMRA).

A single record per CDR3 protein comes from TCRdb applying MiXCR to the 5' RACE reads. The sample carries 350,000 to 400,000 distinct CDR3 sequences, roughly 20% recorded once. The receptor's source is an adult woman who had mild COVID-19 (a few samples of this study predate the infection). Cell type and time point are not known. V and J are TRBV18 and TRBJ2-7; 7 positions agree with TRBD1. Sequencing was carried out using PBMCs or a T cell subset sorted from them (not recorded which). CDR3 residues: CASSVQGRAYEQYF. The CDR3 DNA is TGTGCCAGCTCAGTACAGGGGAGAGCTTACGAGCAGTACTTC.